The text below deals with one T cell receptor beta chain. Its antigen remains unknown. The data originate from a study of OX40 agonist ivuxolimab in advanced cancers. For the study at large: The group had a mean age of 60 years, ranged from roughly 23 to 90, and was 80% to 85% male. Broader study findings: Normalized expansion of T-cell clones was also low for some nonresponders.

The method was immunoSEQ multiplex PCR; TCRdb's version includes in-frame clones alone and lacks a portion of them. The table records about 66,000 clones, about 80% of them present only once. This TCR came from an adult with an advanced solid tumor such as melanoma, head and neck, liver or kidney cancer. The material was CD4+ or CD8+ T cells sorted from blood, obtained in a trial of the OX40 agonist ivuxolimab.

The CDR3, as DNA: TGTGCCAGCTCGCCGGGACTAGCGCCCCAGGGGACCCAGTACTTC. It encodes CASSPGLAPQGTQYF. The gene calls are TRBV7-3 and TRBJ2-5, with 10 bases matching TRBD2. The CDR3 loop spans 15 amino acids. Unmatched junction bases numbered 13, after V lost 8 bases and J lost 7 bases. Germline values: CDR1 SGHTA, CDR2 FQGTGA. The variable domain in full, with the rest retrieved from reference TRBV7-3 and TRBJ2-5, is GAGVSQTPSNKVTEKGKYVELRCDPISGHTALYWYRQSLGQGPEFLIYFQGTGAADDSGLPNDRFFAVRPEGSVSTLKIQRTERGDSAVYLCASSPGLAPQGTQYFGPGTRLLVL.